This T cell receptor (beta chain) was observed in a study of cytomegalovirus exposure and HLA in healthy donors. Findings and caveats of the study: Altogether, 160 or so TCR beta chains were recorded as cytomegalovirus-associated.

In the case of this clone: Its specificity is unknown.

Using immunoSEQ multiplex PCR, the repertoire was profiled, and TCRdb retains in-frame clones only, with some absent. The sample includes around 140,000 clones, approximately 86% of them seen just once. The CDR3 totals 14 residues. Germline V lookup: CDR1 MNHEY, CDR2 SVGAGI. V lost 8 bases and J lost 7; bases outside the gene matches: 10. The V call is TRBV6-5, the J call TRBJ2-5; TRBD1 agrees at 10 bases. This TCR came from a man between 18 and 29 years old in good health and CMV-seropositive. The sequenced sample was PBMCs. The CDR3 is CASGGGTGVGTQYF. CDR3 bases: TGTGCCAGCGGAGGCGGGACAGGGGTTGGGACCCAGTACTTC.